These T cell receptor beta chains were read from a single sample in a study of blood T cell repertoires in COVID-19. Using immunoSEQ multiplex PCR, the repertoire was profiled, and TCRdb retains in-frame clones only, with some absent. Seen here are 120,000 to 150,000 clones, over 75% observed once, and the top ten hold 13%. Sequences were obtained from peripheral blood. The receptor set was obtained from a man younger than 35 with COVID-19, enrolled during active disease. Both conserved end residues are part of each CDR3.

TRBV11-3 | CASSLGGREEQFF
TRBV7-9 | CASSAETGATSTGELFF
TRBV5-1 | CASSFDPDRSRYGYTF
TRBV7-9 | CASSAGAPPGETQYF
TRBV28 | CASSQDTYEQYF
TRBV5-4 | CASSLVRLAGGNYEQYF
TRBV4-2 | CASSQDDLAENEQFF
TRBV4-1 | CASSRRGGQETQYF
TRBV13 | CASSLGRGGSTGNTIYF
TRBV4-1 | CASSQETLRSSYNSPLHF
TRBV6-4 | CASSDGTGGTGELFF
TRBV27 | CASSLGDRRGYTF